The rows below give T cell receptor beta chains drawn from one sample of a study of blood T cell repertoires in COVID-19. Sequencing was performed with immunoSEQ multiplex PCR; in TCRdb, only in-frame clones are kept and a portion is missing. The sample consists of about 210,000 clones, about nine tenths of them appearing once. The specimen sequenced was peripheral blood. These receptors all come from a man between 18 and 35 years old with active or convalescent COVID-19. Both conserved end residues are part of each CDR3. Fields, in order: D gene, V gene, clone size, J gene, CDR3 protein, CDR3 DNA. A D gene is named only where the DNA matches it firmly. Clone size, where shown, is once, few, many, or a class for clones that have expanded.

>.|TRBV6-6|.|TRBJ2-3
CASSYRSRGTDTQYF
TGTGCCAGCAGTTACCGATCGCGGGGCACAGATACGCAGTATTTT
>.|TRBV19|.|TRBJ2-7
CASSITGLNEQYF
TGTGCCAGTAGTATCACAGGGCTCAACGAGCAGTACTTC
>.|TRBV5-1|.|TRBJ2-7
CASSWLGQGGYEQYF
TGCGCCAGCAGCTGGCTGGGGCAGGGCGGCTACGAGCAGTACTTC
>.|TRBV12-1|.|TRBJ2-1
CASRNYLSGRSYNEQFF
TGTGCCAGCAGGAACTACCTTAGCGGGCGGTCCTACAATGAGCAGTTCTTC
>TRBD1|TRBV6-6|few|TRBJ1-1
CASSPDRAPSLDTEAFF
TGTGCCAGCAGTCCGGACAGGGCCCCCTCCCTGGACACTGAAGCTTTCTTT
>TRBD1|TRBV6-5|.|TRBJ1-5
CASSYARTGEQPQHF
TGTGCCAGCAGTTACGCCCGGACAGGTGAGCAGCCCCAGCATTTT
>TRBD2|TRBV7-3|.|TRBJ2-2
CASSPTSGSVTGELFF
TGTGCCAGCAGCCCGACTAGCGGGAGTGTCACCGGGGAGCTGTTTTTT
>.|TRBV4-3|.|TRBJ2-7
CASSQDNHREQYF
TGCGCCAGCAGCCAAGACAACCATCGGGAGCAGTACTTC
>.|TRBV11-2|.|TRBJ2-7
CASSLVSGADYEQYF
TGTGCCAGCAGCTTAGTCTCCGGAGCCGACTACGAGCAGTACTTC
>.|TRBV30|.|TRBJ1-2
CAWSVWGGGAYGYTF
TGTGCCTGGAGTGTATGGGGCGGGGGCGCCTATGGCTACACCTTC
>TRBD2|TRBV9|once|TRBJ2-1
CASNGGGYNEQFF
TGTGCCAGCAATGGGGGAGGGTACAATGAGCAGTTCTTC
>.|TRBV5-8|few|TRBJ1-4
CASSLGPGEEKLFF
TGTGCCAGCAGCTTGGGTCCAGGGGAGGAAAAACTGTTTTTT
>.|TRBV19|.|TRBJ2-2
CAAGVAGTGELFF
TGTGCCGCCGGGGTGGCGGGCACCGGGGAGCTGTTTTTT
>TRBD1|TRBV12-3/TRBV12-4|.|TRBJ1-2
CASNRQGDGYTF
TGTGCCAGCAATAGACAGGGGGATGGCTACACCTTC
>.|TRBV7-9|.|TRBJ2-1
CASNTQDSYNEQFF
TGTGCCAGCAATACACAGGACTCCTACAATGAGCAGTTCTTC
>TRBD1|TRBV28|.|TRBJ1-1
CASSHQRSGGLGEAFF
TGTGCCAGCAGTCACCAGAGGTCAGGGGGCTTAGGTGAAGCTTTCTTT
>TRBD1|TRBV6-2/TRBV6-3|.|TRBJ1-2
CASSYLRTGSNYGYTF
TGTGCCAGCAGTTACTTGAGGACAGGGTCCAACTATGGCTACACCTTC
>.|TRBV18|.|TRBJ2-1
CASSLERNEQFF
TGTGCCAGCTCTCTCGAGAGGAATGAGCAGTTCTTC
>.|TRBV5-4|once|TRBJ2-5
CASSQGGDGDQETQYF
TGTGCCAGCAGCCAAGGAGGGGACGGGGACCAAGAGACCCAGTACTTC
>TRBD1|TRBV19|.|TRBJ1-2
CASTTVGQGAFYGYTF
TGTGCCAGTACCACCGTGGGCCAGGGGGCATTTTATGGCTACACCTTC
>TRBD2|TRBV7-9|.|TRBJ2-5
CASSPSGGPPTQYF
TGTGCCAGCTCCCCTAGCGGGGGTCCTCCGACCCAGTACTTC
>.|TRBV7-9|.|TRBJ2-1
CASSLAGSGSEQFF
TGTGCCAGCAGCTTAGCGGGTAGCGGCTCCGAGCAGTTCTTC
>.|TRBV5-1|once|TRBJ1-5
CASSPHEQGQPQHF
TGCGCCAGCAGCCCCCACGAACAGGGTCAGCCCCAGCATTTT
>.|TRBV14|.|TRBJ1-6
CASSQDLGSLSNSPLHF
TGTGCCAGCAGCCAAGATCTAGGCAGCTTGAGCAATTCACCCCTCCACTTT
>.|TRBV4-2|.|TRBJ1-2
CASSQEGAFEAKGYTF
TGTGCCAGCAGCCAAGAGGGGGCGTTTGAGGCTAAAGGCTACACCTTC
>.|TRBV7-8|few|TRBJ2-1
CASSPTLRITGDVGNEQFF
TGTGCCAGCAGCCCGACGTTGAGGATAACGGGAGATGTAGGAAATGAGCAGTTCTTC
>TRBD2|TRBV7-2|once|TRBJ2-1
CASSSKAGTIYNEQFF
TGTGCCAGCAGCTCAAAAGCCGGGACTATATACAATGAGCAGTTCTTC
>TRBD1|TRBV4-2|.|TRBJ1-2
CASSQGTGSYGYTF
TGTGCCAGCAGCCAAGGGACAGGAAGCTATGGCTACACCTTC
>TRBD2|TRBV3-1/TRBV3-2|.|TRBJ2-7
CASSQAASGGAMWEQYF
TGTGCCAGCAGCCAAGCGGCTAGCGGGGGGGCCATGTGGGAGCAGTACTTC
>.|TRBV6-2/TRBV6-3|.|TRBJ2-7
CASSYSRQGFDEQYF
TGTGCCAGCAGTTACTCGAGGCAGGGGTTTGACGAGCAGTACTTC
>TRBD1|TRBV5-1|.|TRBJ2-7
CASSLGQGAYEQYF
TGCGCCAGCAGCTTAGGACAGGGGGCTTACGAGCAGTACTTC
>TRBD1|TRBV6-5|.|TRBJ2-3
CASSFSGTDGADTQYF
TGTGCCAGCAGTTTTTCCGGGACAGATGGGGCAGATACGCAGTATTTT
>TRBD1|TRBV9|.|TRBJ1-1
CASSQGQGLRTEAFF
TGTGCCAGCAGCCAGGGACAGGGTCTGAGGACTGAAGCTTTCTTT
>TRBD2|TRBV10-3|few|TRBJ2-3
CAISESAGEMAQYF
TGTGCCATCAGTGAGTCGGCGGGGGAGATGGCGCAGTATTTT
>.|TRBV19|.|TRBJ1-2
CASTSEAGTNYGYTF
TGTGCCAGTACATCTGAGGCAGGGACTAACTATGGCTACACCTTC
>TRBD1|TRBV7-6|.|TRBJ2-5
CASREGQGVKTQYF
TGTGCCAGCAGAGAGGGACAGGGCGTGAAGACCCAGTACTTC
>.|TRBV7-2|.|TRBJ1-1
CASSLAFGGEAFF
TGTGCCAGCAGCTTAGCTTTTGGGGGCGAAGCTTTCTTT
>.|TRBV21-1|.|TRBJ2-1
CASNSIRGGDEQFF
TGTGCCAGCAACTCTATTAGGGGGGGTGATGAGCAGTTCTTC
>TRBD1|TRBV28|once|TRBJ1-5
CASIGTAISQPQHF
TGTGCCAGCATCGGGACAGCTATATCTCAGCCCCAGCATTTT
>TRBD1|TRBV10-3|.|TRBJ2-2
CAIPGTANTGELFF
TGTGCCATTCCGGGGACAGCGAACACCGGGGAGCTGTTTTTT
>TRBD1|TRBV12-5|few|TRBJ1-5
CASGLGRQGHQPQHF
TGTGCTAGTGGTTTGGGCCGACAGGGGCATCAGCCCCAGCATTTT
>.|TRBV27|.|TRBJ1-1
CASSLRDSLTEAFF
TGTGCCAGCAGTTTACGAGACTCCCTAACTGAAGCTTTCTTT
>TRBD2|TRBV10-3|once|TRBJ2-3
CAIGGGGTDTQYF
TGTGCCATCGGGGGGGGAGGCACAGATACGCAGTATTTT
>.|TRBV3-1/TRBV3-2|once|TRBJ1-5
CASSRQGNSNQPQHF
TGTGCCAGCAGCCGTCAGGGAAATAGCAATCAGCCCCAGCATTTT
>.|TRBV30|.|TRBJ2-5
CAWSVGGSSETQYF
TGTGCCTGGAGTGTTGGCGGGTCCTCGGAGACCCAGTACTTC
>.|TRBV20-1|.|TRBJ1-5
CSASRRGYSNQPQHF
TGCAGTGCTAGTCGTCGCGGATATAGCAATCAGCCCCAGCATTTT